Given below is one T cell receptor (beta chain) in context. Its antigen is unknown. Since a much larger clone is just one base distant, this may be a read error. V was clipped by 5 bases and J by 1 base; unmatched bases: 8. This CDR3 comprises 16 residues. Germline V lookup: CDR1 MNHNS, CDR2 SASEGT. It was RNA transcripts that yielded the amplified TCR beta CDR3 regions. Using the HTBI primer set, a first-round RT-PCR was run on the TCR CDR3. Each CDR3 protein is one row after TCRdb ran MiXCR on the multiplex PCR reads. The sample yields approximately 420,000 distinct CDR3 sequences, about 13% seen once. The data belong to a study of T cells in Graves' hyperthyroidism and ophthalmopathy. Study findings and constraints: Before onset, ophthalmopathy was predicted by the model a median around 6.5 months earlier.

Exclusion followed for patients with uncontrolled infection, other autoimmune disease, pregnancy or lactation. V is TRBV6-1 and J is TRBJ1-1; 9 bases match TRBD1. This receptor was taken from a young woman with Graves' hyperthyroidism. Sequenced: blood. The CDR3 DNA reads TGTGCCAGCAGTCAAGGGACAGGGCGCGGGAACACTGAAGCTTTCTTT. It encodes CASSQGTGRGNTEAFF.